These 24 T cell receptor beta chains came from one sample sequenced in a study of CD8+CD57+ T cells in acquired aplastic anemia. The TCR beta profiling, which covered VDJ combination and CDR3 sequence, was carried out using genomic DNA as the template. In TCRdb, the reads were re-called with MiXCR into one record per CDR3 protein. Of fewer than 250,000 distinct CDR3 sequences in the sample, around 59% were seen once. The specimen sequenced was sorted CD4+, CD8+, or CD8+CD57+ T cells (not recorded which) from PBMCs. Receptors originate from a human donor in good health, serving as a control.

A word on this clonotype: Without the conserved terminal phenylalanine or tryptophan, this CDR3 likely stems from a read error. The limits of the CDR3 on the DNA are not certain, so only TCRdb's listed CDR3 is given. The chain is built from TRBV10-3 and TRBJ2-1. The CDR3 spans 12 amino acids, including both terminal residues. The germline CDR1 and CDR2 sequences are ENHRY and SYGVKD. CDR3 residues: CAISESGMRRIY.

This clonotype was detected ten times or more. The chain has TRBV20-1 and TRBJ2-1; 11 bases align to TRBD2. Germline V CDR1 and CDR2: DFQATT, SNEGSKA (reference sequence). The CDR3 consists of 15 residues. Trimming cost V 5 bases and J 1 base; bases outside gene matches: 4. The CDR3 DNA reads as TGCAGTGCTCGGGTAGCGGGGGGGTCCTACAATGAGCAGTTCTTC. Its translation is CSARVAGGSYNEQFF.

In this sample, this clonotype turned up many times. The chain joins TRBV24-1 to TRBJ2-7; 7 bases are shared with TRBD1. Per germline, CDR1 KGHDR and CDR2 SFDVKD. V shed 4 bases, J shed 3 bases, and the junction held 20 bases outside the gene matches. The CDR3 is 19 amino acids. The CDR3, as DNA: TGTGCCACCAGTGACGAGACAGGGTCACTCAGCGGAATATTCTACGAGCAGTACTTC. It encodes CATSDETGSLSGIFYEQYF.

In its sample, this clonotype was seen a few times. The J gene is TRBJ2-7, the V gene TRBV7-2, with 10 bases lining up with TRBD2. Germline lookup yields CDR1 SGHTA and CDR2 FQGNSA. V gave up 1 base and J gave up 2 bases; unmatched junction bases: 2. CDR3 length: 15 residues. CDR3 nucleotides: TGTGCCAGCAGCTTAGGAGCGGGGGGGACCTACGAGCAGTACTTC. It yields the protein CASSLGAGGTYEQYF.

This clonotype turned up a few times. A much larger clone lies a single base off, so this may be a read error. The rearrangement joins TRBV5-8 to TRBJ1-2; tentative D call: TRBD1 (6 bases). The CDR3 sequence is 16 residues long. Trimming cost V 4 bases and J 1 base, with 17 bases left between them. Per the germline V gene, CDR1 is SGHTS and CDR2 is YDEGEE. The CDR3 nucleotides are TGTGCCAGCAGCGGGGGCAGTCCCGCCTTTAACTATGGCTACACCTTC. It codes for CASSGGSPAFNYGYTF.

This clonotype was observed many times. The J gene is TRBJ1-2, the V gene TRBV9, with a possible D match to TRBD1 (5 bases). CDR1 and CDR2 from the germline V gene are SGDLS and YYNGEE. The CDR3 runs to 13 residues. V was trimmed by 1 base and J by 7 bases, leaving 11 bases between them. CDR3 in DNA: TGTGCCAGCAGCGTAACTCCTCAGGGTGGCTACACCTTC. It translates to CASSVTPQGGYTF.

This clonotype was recorded at least ten times. The chain uses TRBV19 and TRBJ1-6; tentatively, D is TRBD1 (5 bases). This CDR3 has 16 amino acids. Trimming cost V 5 bases and J 2 bases, with 13 bases left between them. The germline V gene encodes CDR1 LNHDA and CDR2 SQIVND (reference sequence). The DNA for the CDR3 is TGTGCCAGTAGTCCGCCCAGGGTGGCCTATAATTCACCCCTCCACTTT. It translates to CASSPPRVAYNSPLHF.

CDR3 protein: CASSYLRYQPQHF. The CDR3 region has the DNA TGTGCCAGCAGTTACCTAAGATACCAGCCCCAGCATTTT. The chain employs TRBV6-5 and TRBJ1-5, with unresolved D. The germline gives CDR1 MNHEY, CDR2 SVGAGI. The CDR3 runs 13 residues. The V end was cut by 2 bases, the J end by 7 bases, with 9 bases between.

The chain employs TRBV24-1 and TRBJ1-1, with TRBD1 matching over 10 bases. This CDR3 has 15 residues. The V gene's germline CDR1 is KGHDR and CDR2 SFDVKD. With V trimmed by 5 bases and J by 5 bases, 7 bases remained unmatched. CDR3: CATSGVPGQGTEAFF. The CDR3 DNA reads TGTGCCACCAGTGGGGTACCGGGACAGGGGACTGAAGCTTTCTTT.

This clonotype was observed many times. This chain uses TRBV20-1 with TRBJ1-6, with D possibly being TRBD1 (6 bases). This CDR3 is built from 14 residues. V was shortened by 5 bases and J by 5 bases, with 13 bases between the two germline ends. Germline V gene lookup returns CDR1 DFQATT and CDR2 SNEGSKA (reference sequence). The CDR3: CSARTGTNNSPLHF. The CDR3 DNA reads TGCAGTGCTCGCACAGGGACTAATAATTCACCCCTCCACTTT.

In this sample, this clonotype turned up a few times. A much bigger clone sits one base away, suggesting this may be a read error. The chain employs TRBV12-3 or TRBV12-4 and TRBJ2-1; 9 nucleotides match TRBD2. This CDR3 region has 14 residues. The CDR3 DNA reads as TGTGCCAGCAGAGGGACTAGCAACTACAGTGAGCAGTTCTTC. Translating it yields CASRGTSNYSEQFF.

This clonotype came up once. The gene calls are TRBV25-1 and TRBJ1-3; D is unresolved. Germline V CDR1 and CDR2: MGHDK, SYGVNS. The CDR3 has 14 amino acids. Trimming removed 6 bases from V and 0 bases from J, with 9 bases in between. CDR3 in DNA: TGTGCCAGCAGACCCCAGCACTCTGGAAACACCATATATTTT. This sequence encodes CASRPQHSGNTIYF.

This clonotype has a count of ten or more. CDR3 in DNA: TGTGCCAGCAGTCTGCGGACCGGCACTGAAGCTTTCTTT. It translates to CASSLRTGTEAFF. The chain combines TRBV12-3 or TRBV12-4 with TRBJ1-1; the D is unclear. This CDR3 spans 13 amino acids. V lost 5 bases to trimming and J lost 4 bases, with 11 bases between them.

This clonotype was seen ten or more times. The chain is built from TRBV4-1 and TRBJ2-2; D call uncertain. The CDR3 spans 14 residues. Trimming took 4 bases from V and 0 from J, leaving 6 bases between them. The germline CDR1 and CDR2 sequences are MGHRA and YSYEKL. The DNA of the CDR3 is TGCGCCAGCAGCCGACCTTCGAACACCGGGGAGCTGTTTTTT. The encoded protein is CASSRPSNTGELFF.

The gene calls are TRBV6-1 and TRBJ1-6; D gene uncertain. Germline V CDR1 and CDR2: MNHNS, SASEGT. This CDR3 spans 13 amino acids. V was cut by 3 bases and J by 7 bases, with 7 bases left in between. DNA for the CDR3: TGTGCCAGCAGTGACCGGGAAAATTCACCCCTCCACTTT. Its translation is CASSDRENSPLHF.

The table lists this clonotype with a few counts. This rearrangement joins TRBV25-1 to TRBJ2-3; D perhaps matches TRBD2 (5 bases). The CDR3 loop spans 13 amino acids. The germline V and J ends were trimmed by 6 bases and 2 bases, with 9 bases remaining between them. CDR1 MGHDK and CDR2 SYGVNS come from the germline V gene. As DNA, the CDR3 is TGTGCCAGCAGACCACGGGACACAGATACGCAGTATTTT. Residues: CASRPRDTDTQYF.

This clonotype was found a few times. Germline and junction disagree at one end, which may indicate a read error. The chain has TRBV7-6 and TRBJ1-6, with 7 bases that match TRBD1. In germline, CDR1 is SGHVS, CDR2 FNYEAQ. CDR3 length: 14 amino acids. CDR3 coding DNA: TGTGCCAGCAGCCTGGGACAGCCTAATTCACCCCCCCACTTT. Its protein product is CASSLGQPNSPPHF. The complete variable domain, with remaining parts taken from reference TRBV7-6 and TRBJ1-6, reads GAGVSQSPRYKVTKRGQDVALRCDPISGHVSLYWYRQALGQGPEFLTYFNYEAQQDKSGLPNDRFSAERPEGSISTLTIQRTEQRDSAMYRCASSLGQPNSPPHFGNGTRLTVT.

This clonotype occurred a few times. The rearrangement uses TRBV2 and TRBJ2-7; D remains unclear. The V gene lost 5 bases and the J gene lost 0 bases, with 5 bases spanning the gap. Germline V gene data show CDR1 as SNHLY and CDR2 as FYNNEI. The CDR3 runs to 12 residues. CDR3 region: CASSYSSYEQYF. The CDR3 DNA reads TGTGCCAGCAGTTACAGCTCCTACGAGCAGTACTTC.

This clonotype was seen only once. This rearrangement joins TRBV20-1 to TRBJ2-7; 10 bases are a match to TRBD2. Trimming cost V 4 bases and J 3 bases; bases outside gene matches: 6. The CDR3 extends over 14 amino acids. Germline lookup yields CDR1 DFQATT and CDR2 SNEGSKA (reference sequence). CDR3 coding DNA: TGCAGTGCTACCCTAGCGGGGGATTACTACGAGCAGTACTTC. Translating gives CSATLAGDYYEQYF.

The CDR3 sequence is CASSLGTGGDTQYF. CDR3 in DNA: TGTGCCAGCAGCTTGGGGACAGGGGGGGATACGCAGTATTTT. The V and J genes are TRBV2 and TRBJ2-3; 11 bases line up with TRBD1. There are 14 residues in the CDR3. Germline assignment: CDR1 SNHLY and CDR2 FYNNEI. Trimming removed 6 bases from V and 6 bases from J; junction bases left unmatched: 5.

The chain uses TRBV25-1 and TRBJ1-4; D unresolved. CDR1 and CDR2 (germline): MGHDK, SYGVNS. This CDR3 contains 15 residues. V shed 2 bases and J shed 6 bases, with 13 bases lying between them. The DNA for the CDR3 is TGTGCCAGCAGTGAACAAGGGCCTGCCGATGAAAAACTGTTTTTT. Translated, it gives CASSEQGPADEKLFF.

The CDR3 sequence is CASRRGGGNTGELFF. CDR3 sequence (DNA): TGTGCCAGCAGGAGGGGGGGGGGAAACACCGGGGAGCTGTTTTTT. The genes are TRBV12-3 or TRBV12-4 and TRBJ2-2; perhaps TRBD2 as D (7 bases). V dropped 6 bases and J dropped 2 bases, with 13 bases sitting between them. There are 15 residues in the CDR3.

In its sample, this clonotype was seen once. This sequence joins TRBV19 and TRBJ1-6; 10 bases are a match to TRBD1. Trimming removed 7 bases from V and 10 bases from J; junction bases left unmatched: 4. Germline V gene lookup returns CDR1 LNHDA and CDR2 SQIVND (reference sequence). The CDR3 spans 13 residues. CDR3 region: CASMGTGVSPLHF. As DNA, the CDR3 is TGTGCCAGTATGGGGACAGGGGTCTCACCCCTCCACTTT.

Comment on this clonotype: Its ends do not fully match the called genes, so a read error is possible. The CDR3: CAISESAGTGLSPLHF. The CDR3 DNA reads TGCGCCATCAGTGAGTCAGCGGGAACAGGGCTTTCACCCCTCCACTTT. The chain combines TRBV10-3 with TRBJ1-6, with a possible D match to TRBD1 (6 bases). The CDR3 spans 16 residues. Germline V gene sequence: CDR1 ENHRY, CDR2 SYGVKD.